Listed here are 13 T cell receptor beta chains from one sample, sequenced in a study of cytomegalovirus exposure and HLA in healthy donors. The study ran its PCR with 60 Vbeta and 13 Jbeta primers. Sequencing was performed with immunoSEQ multiplex PCR; in TCRdb, only in-frame clones are kept and a portion is missing. There are fewer than 150,000 clones in the sample; around 81% occur only once, and roughly 3% lies in the top ten. Input material: PBMCs. All receptors derive from a male donor in good health and CMV-seronegative.

This clone has a handful of counts. The chain employs TRBV21-1 and TRBJ1-1; the table gives TRBD1 as D, unverified against the DNA. TRBV21-1 has pseudogene status. CDR3 length: 13 amino acids. The CDR3 loop is CASSPTRDTEAFF. CDR3 nucleotides: TGTGCCAGCAGCCCAACCAGGGACACTGAAGCTTTCTTT.

This rearrangement joins TRBV27 to TRBJ1-5; D not resolved. The CDR3 covers 13 residues. Germline V gene sequence: CDR1 MNHEY, CDR2 SMNVEV (reference sequence). Trimming left V 5 bases short and J 4 bases short, with 9 bases between. The CDR3 is CASSPQRNQPQHF. The CDR3 bases are TGTGCCAGCAGTCCACAGAGAAATCAGCCCCAGCATTTT.

CDR3 region: CASSIVGGWDTEAFF. CDR3 coding DNA: TGTGCCAGTAGTATAGTCGGGGGATGGGACACTGAAGCTTTCTTT. The V gene is TRBV19, the J gene TRBJ1-1; D is possibly TRBD1 (5 bases). The CDR3 runs to 15 residues. Germline CDR1 is LNHDA and CDR2 is SQIVND (reference sequence). Trimming took off 1 base at V and 3 bases at J, with 12 bases between the two ends.

The genes are TRBV9 and TRBJ2-3, with D tentatively TRBD2 (6 bases). This CDR3 comprises 15 residues. Germline-derived CDR1 and CDR2 are SGDLS and YYNGEE. Trimming removed 0 bases from V and 0 bases from J, with 8 bases in between. CDR3 coding DNA: TGTGCCAGCAGCGTAGTCGGGACTAGCACAGATACGCAGTATTTT. Amino acids: CASSVVGTSTDTQYF.

The chain combines TRBV27 with TRBJ2-1, with 13 bases that match TRBD2. Per the germline V gene, CDR1 is MNHEY and CDR2 is SMNVEV (reference sequence). V lost 0 bases, J lost 6 bases, and 5 bases stayed unmatched. The length of the CDR3 is 17 residues. For the CDR3, the DNA is TGTGCCAGCAGTTTATCGCCCGGACTAGCGGGAGTCAATGAGCAGTTCTTC. This translates into CASSLSPGLAGVNEQFF.

The chain carries TRBV11-2 and TRBJ1-1, with 7 bases fitting TRBD1. V shed 5 bases, J shed 1 base, and the junction held 4 bases outside the gene matches. The length of the CDR3 is 14 residues. Germline lookup yields CDR1 SGHAT and CDR2 FQNNGV. Written as DNA, the CDR3 is TGTGCCAGCAGCATCGGGACAGCGAACACTGAAGCTTTCTTT. Protein product: CASSIGTANTEAFF. Complete variable domain (other parts from reference TRBV11-2 and TRBJ1-1): EAGVAQSPRYKIIEKRQSVAFWCNPISGHATLYWYQQILGQGPKLLIQFQNNGVVDDSQLPKDRFSAERLKGVDSTLKIQPAKLEDSAVYLCASSIGTANTEAFFGQGTRLTVV.

The J gene is TRBJ2-7, the V gene TRBV6-6; 7 bases agree with TRBD1. Germline V lookup: CDR1 MNHNY, CDR2 SVGAGI (reference sequence). V was pared by 7 bases and J by 7 bases, with 10 bases of the junction left unmatched. The CDR3 contains 13 residues. The CDR3 loop reads CASNGQGVSEQYF. The CDR3 DNA reads TGTGCCAGCAATGGGCAGGGGGTTTCTGAGCAGTACTTC.

The rearrangement uses TRBV5-4 and TRBJ2-5; 8 nucleotides line up with TRBD2. The CDR3 runs to 13 residues. The V gene's germline CDR1 is SGHNT and CDR2 YYREEE (reference sequence). V shed 6 bases and J 11 bases; nucleotides not matched to a gene: 12. The CDR3 DNA sequence: TGTGCCAGCACCCGGGCGGGGGGTGAAGAGCAGTACTTC. This sequence encodes CASTRAGGEEQYF.

CDR3 nucleotide sequence: TGTGCCAGCAGCCCCGGCGGGGCAGGCGGCGAAAAACTGTTTTTT. Translated, it gives CASSPGGAGGEKLFF. The chain carries TRBV7-3 and TRBJ1-4, with TRBD1 as a possible D gene (5 bases). V gave up 5 bases and J gave up 8 bases, with 18 bases separating them. Germline V CDR1 and CDR2: SGHTA, FQGTGA. This CDR3 is 15 amino acids long.

V gene TRBV10-3 combines with J gene TRBJ1-2; D remains unclear. Germline V gives CDR1 ENHRY, CDR2 SYGVKD. This CDR3 is built from 14 residues. V was shortened by 0 bases and J by 8 bases, with 13 bases between the two germline ends. CDR3 bases: TGTGCCATCAGTGAGTCTCGAGCATCCCGAGGCTACACCTTC. Its translation is CAISESRASRGYTF.

This rearrangement joins TRBV29-1 to TRBJ2-1; a weak D match, TRBD1 (5 bases). CDR3 length: 12 residues. The V gene's germline CDR1 is SQVTM and CDR2 ANQGSEA. V was pared by 8 bases and J by 8 bases, with 16 bases between. The CDR3 coding sequence is TGCAGCTTCAATAGGGGATTACATGAGCAGTTCTTC. Translating it yields CSFNRGLHEQFF.

This clone was detected once. The rearrangement uses TRBV5-1 and TRBJ1-5, with 9 bases fitting TRBD1. The V gene's germline CDR1 is SGHRS and CDR2 YFSETQ. This CDR3 contains 15 residues. Trimming removed 3 bases from V and 4 bases from J; junction bases left unmatched: 5. The CDR3 DNA is TGCGCCAGCAGCTCGGGGGACAGGGATAATCAGCCCCAGCATTTT. This encodes CASSSGDRDNQPQHF. Combining the CDR3 with reference TRBV5-1 and TRBJ1-5 gives the whole variable domain KAGVTQTPRYLIKTRGQQVTLSCSPISGHRSVSWYQQTPGQGLQFLFEYFSETQRNKGNFPGRFSGRQFSNSRSEMNVSTLELGDSALYLCASSSGDRDNQPQHFGDGTRLSIL.

The V gene is TRBV11-1, the J gene TRBJ2-1; D remains ambiguous. The germline CDR1 and CDR2 sequences are SGHAT and FQDESV (reference sequence). V was pared by 1 base and J by 9 bases, with 13 bases between. CDR3 length: 14 amino acids. Here the CDR3 reads CASSLDRRSSEQFF. The CDR3 bases are TGTGCCAGCAGCTTAGATAGAAGGAGTTCTGAGCAGTTCTTC.